Listed below are T cell receptor beta chains from one sample, sequenced in a study of T cell repertoires in cytomegalovirus infection. TCRdb reanalysed the reads using MiXCR and keeps one entry per CDR3 protein. The table records roughly 760,000 distinct CDR3 sequences, less than 40% of them present only once. The sequencing sample was made of PBMCs. These receptors were taken from a human donor in good health (CMV status not recorded). Some clones in this sample may be carry-over from other donors' samples. Both conserved end residues are part of each CDR3.

v_call	j_call	cdr3_aa
TRBV28	TRBJ2-5	CASSPLAGGSLGETQYF
TRBV6-2/TRBV6-3	TRBJ2-2	CASRSSSGTSGTGELFF
TRBV24-1	TRBJ2-7	CATSDSALADPYEQYF
TRBV16	TRBJ2-1	CASSHPLAGASSYNEQFF
TRBV6-1	TRBJ2-5	CASWGRASPFTSGLRGETQYF
TRBV29-1	TRBJ1-2	CSSPQEGDGYTF
TRBV6-1	TRBJ2-3	CASKKDRVADTQYF
TRBV12-3/TRBV12-4	TRBJ1-4	CASSPTGFEKLFF
TRBV20-1	TRBJ1-3	CSAAPSPQVASGNTIYF
TRBV2	TRBJ2-7	CASGGEAGPFGEQYF
TRBV11-1	TRBJ2-2	CASSFKPTGGADTGELFF
TRBV7-3	TRBJ2-1	CASSSQNNEQFF
TRBV12-3/TRBV12-4	TRBJ1-2	CASSDSPGANYGYTF
TRBV3-1	TRBJ2-3	CASSQVAGGGQYF
TRBV11-2	TRBJ2-4	CASSFDRRNIQYF
TRBV20-1	TRBJ1-1	CSANRGGDTEAFF
TRBV11-3	TRBJ2-1	CASSPGTDSYNEQFF
TRBV5-5	TRBJ1-5	CASSFRDRDNQPQHF
TRBV10-3	TRBJ1-3	CAISEQGISGNTIYF
TRBV7-3	TRBJ2-2	CASSLTATATGELFF
TRBV19	TRBJ1-5	CASSPPGQASMLPQHF
TRBV7-2	TRBJ1-2	CASSLTNGQYSF
TRBV6-1	TRBJ1-1	CASSEVFGGIWAEAFF
TRBV5-6	TRBJ1-5	CASSFGGAHQPQHF
TRBV7-9	TRBJ1-6	CASRHQQGDNSPLHF
TRBV7-3	TRBJ1-2	CASSSGLQRGNGYTF
TRBV19	TRBJ1-1	CASSIVSNTEAFF
TRBV7-8	TRBJ2-7	CASSLVPGTANYEQYF
TRBV28	TRBJ2-4	CASSLGPSGRGIQYF
TRBV5-1	TRBJ1-2	CASSLKGGADGYTF
TRBV13	TRBJ2-4	CASSHDRGKNIQYF
TRBV6-2/TRBV6-3	TRBJ2-1	CASSYGMNNEQFF
TRBV12-3/TRBV12-4	TRBJ1-1	CASSLGGQVAFF
TRBV28	TRBJ1-1	CASSLSGTVSTEAFF
TRBV6-1	TRBJ1-2	CATTPRPYDGYTF
TRBV10-3	TRBJ1-6	CAISDPGQGSSPLHF
TRBV6-2/TRBV6-3	TRBJ1-1	CASSETRGPGTEAFF
TRBV7-2	TRBJ2-1	CASSLHQYNEQFF
TRBV29-1	TRBJ1-2	CSVYDKLNYGYTF
TRBV12-3/TRBV12-4	TRBJ1-2	CASSFKGAGGYTF
TRBV28	TRBJ1-1	CASSGRPNTEAFF
TRBV10-3	TRBJ2-7	CAMRRGEEQYF
TRBV10-3	TRBJ1-2	CAISDPAGQNYGYTF
TRBV11-2	TRBJ2-1	CASSLDRRGIEQFF
TRBV27	TRBJ2-1	CASRYGTGDGNEQFF
TRBV6-1	TRBJ1-4	CASSAGDNEKLFF